Listed below are T cell receptor beta chains from one sample, sequenced in a study of blood T cell repertoires in COVID-19. This table comes from immunoSEQ multiplex PCR, and its TCRdb copy is limited to in-frame clones, with some not included. The data show about 290,000 clones, with approximately 91% seen just once and 1.5% to 2% held by the top ten. The sequenced material came from PBMCs or T cells enriched from blood (not recorded which). The receptors derive from a woman aged 40 to 50 who had recovered from COVID-19. CDR3s include the opening cysteine and the closing phenylalanine or tryptophan. The D gene is left open where the match is weak. Where a row states a size, it is once, few, many or the class of an expanded clone; other rows omit it.

d_gene	abundance	v_gene	len	j_gene	CDR3aa	CDR3nt
TRBD1	-	TRBV19	13	TRBJ1-4	CASSKGGWGKLFF	TGTGCCAGTAGTAAAGGGGGCTGGGGAAAACTGTTTTTT
TRBD1	-	TRBV28	15	TRBJ2-7	CASSFSGQAFYEQYF	TGTGCCAGCAGTTTCTCGGGACAGGCGTTCTACGAGCAGTACTTC
-	-	TRBV6-4	15	TRBJ1-2	CASSDNPAGPGGYTF	TGTGCCAGCAGTGATAATCCGGCGGGCCCGGGGGGCTACACCTTC
TRBD1	-	TRBV4-1	13	TRBJ1-1	CASSPRTGPEAFF	TGCGCCAGCAGCCCGCGGACAGGTCCTGAAGCTTTCTTT
TRBD1	-	TRBV29-1	13	TRBJ1-2	CSTTVTGVSGYTF	TGCAGCACAACAGTCACAGGGGTGTCTGGCTACACCTTC
TRBD1	-	TRBV5-5	16	TRBJ1-2	CASSAGQGAVIYGYTF	TGTGCCAGCAGCGCTGGGCAGGGGGCCGTTATATATGGCTACACCTTC
-	-	TRBV11-2	12	TRBJ1-1	CASSSRVAEAFF	TGTGCCAGCAGCTCGAGGGTCGCTGAAGCTTTCTTT
TRBD2	-	TRBV6-5	15	TRBJ2-7	CASLTSGSWLGEQYF	TGTGCCAGTTTGACTAGCGGGAGCTGGTTGGGTGAGCAGTACTTC
TRBD1	-	TRBV7-2	15	TRBJ1-2	CASSGRRGLGKGYTF	TGTGCCAGCAGCGGTCGCAGGGGGCTAGGGAAAGGCTACACCTTC
TRBD1	many	TRBV7-3	16	TRBJ2-1	CASSPQSGGTYNEQFF	TGTGCCAGCAGCCCACAATCAGGGGGCACCTACAATGAGCAGTTCTTC
TRBD1	once	TRBV5-1	15	TRBJ2-3	CASSAGTGPTDTQYF	TGCGCCAGCAGCGCCGGGACAGGGCCCACAGATACGCAGTATTTT
-	-	TRBV4-2	18	TRBJ2-1	CASSQIVGGDSSYNEQFF	TGTGCCAGCAGCCAAATCGTCGGGGGGGACAGCTCCTACAATGAGCAGTTCTTC
-	-	TRBV6-5	13	TRBJ1-1	CASSYSPQGEAFF	TGTGCCAGCAGTTACTCACCCCAGGGTGAAGCTTTCTTT
TRBD2	-	TRBV11-2	18	TRBJ2-3	CASSSRSGRSAHTDTQYF	TGTGCCAGCAGCTCACGGAGCGGGAGAAGTGCCCATACAGATACGCAGTATTTT
TRBD2	-	TRBV7-9	17	TRBJ2-7	CASSGGASGKLLYEQYF	TGTGCCAGCAGCGGGGGGGCTAGCGGGAAGCTCCTCTACGAGCAGTACTTC
TRBD1	-	TRBV2	14	TRBJ1-5	CASSRTGEDQPQHF	TGTGCCAGCAGTAGAACAGGGGAGGATCAGCCCCAGCATTTT
TRBD1	-	TRBV5-4	15	TRBJ1-1	CASSLAGQPNTEAFF	TGTGCCAGCAGCTTGGCGGGACAGCCGAACACTGAAGCTTTCTTT
-	-	TRBV2	14	TRBJ1-5	CASSESQVLQPQHF	TGTGCCAGCAGTGAATCACAGGTCCTTCAGCCCCAGCATTTT
-	-	TRBV21-1	14	TRBJ2-3	CASFMGGLTDTQYF	TGTGCCAGCTTCATGGGGGGTTTGACAGATACGCAGTATTTT
-	-	TRBV5-6	12	TRBJ1-2	CASSLRGYGYTF	TGTGCCAGCAGCTTGCGGGGCTATGGCTACACCTTC
-	-	TRBV6-5	13	TRBJ2-7	CASSLIQGNEQYF	TGTGCCAGCAGCCTCATCCAGGGGAACGAGCAGTACTTC
-	once	TRBV19	11	TRBJ2-3	CASSMAYTQYF	TGTGCCAGTAGTATGGCATATACGCAGTATTTT
TRBD1	-	TRBV5-8	14	TRBJ2-7	CASRRQGAGYEQYF	TGTGCCAGCAGGAGACAGGGGGCAGGGTACGAGCAGTACTTC
TRBD2	-	TRBV4-2	15	TRBJ2-3	CASSQDLLAADTQYF	TGTGCCAGCAGCCAAGATCTGCTAGCGGCAGATACGCAGTATTTT
TRBD1	-	TRBV5-1	15	TRBJ1-1	CASSLATGSYTEAFF	TGCGCCAGCAGCTTGGCGACAGGGAGTTACACTGAAGCTTTCTTT
-	-	TRBV25-1	15	TRBJ1-1	CASSDPGRGSTEAFF	TGTGCCAGCAGTGACCCGGGTCGGGGGAGCACTGAAGCTTTCTTT
TRBD1	-	TRBV15	17	TRBJ1-1	CATSRGTNRGRDTEAFF	TGTGCCACCAGCAGAGGGACCAACAGGGGGCGGGACACTGAAGCTTTCTTT
TRBD1	-	TRBV7-2	15	TRBJ1-3	CASSPRDRDGNTIYF	TGTGCCAGCAGCCCCAGGGACAGGGATGGAAACACCATATATTTT